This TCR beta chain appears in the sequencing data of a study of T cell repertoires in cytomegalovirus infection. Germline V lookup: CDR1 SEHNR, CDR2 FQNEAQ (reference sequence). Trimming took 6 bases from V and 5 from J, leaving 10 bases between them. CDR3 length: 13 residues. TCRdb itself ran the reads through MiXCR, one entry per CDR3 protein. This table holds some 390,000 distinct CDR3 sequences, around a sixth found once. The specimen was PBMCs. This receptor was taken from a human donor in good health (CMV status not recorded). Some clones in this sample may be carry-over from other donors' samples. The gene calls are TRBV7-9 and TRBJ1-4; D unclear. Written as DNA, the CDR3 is TGTGCCAGCAGACCCCTCACCAATGAAAAACTGTTTTTT. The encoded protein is CASRPLTNEKLFF. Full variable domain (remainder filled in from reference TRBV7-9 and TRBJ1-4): DTGVSQNPRHKITKRGQNVTFRCDPISEHNRLYWYRQTLGQGPEFLTYFQNEAQLEKSRLLSDRFSAERPKGSFSTLEIQRTEQGDSAMYLCASRPLTNEKLFFGSGTQLSVL.